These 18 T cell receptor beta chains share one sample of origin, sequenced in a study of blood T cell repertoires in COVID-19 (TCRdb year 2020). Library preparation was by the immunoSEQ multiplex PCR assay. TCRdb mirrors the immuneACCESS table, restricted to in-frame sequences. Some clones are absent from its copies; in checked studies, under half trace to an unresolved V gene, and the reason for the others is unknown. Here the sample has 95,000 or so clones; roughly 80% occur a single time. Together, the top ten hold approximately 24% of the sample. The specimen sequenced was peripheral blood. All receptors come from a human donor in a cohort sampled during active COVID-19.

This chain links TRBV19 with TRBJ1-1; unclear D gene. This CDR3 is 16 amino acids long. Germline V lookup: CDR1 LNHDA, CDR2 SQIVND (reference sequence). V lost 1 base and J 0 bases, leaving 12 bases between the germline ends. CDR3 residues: CASSIGVPILNTEAFF. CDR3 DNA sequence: TGTGCCAGTAGTATAGGAGTACCCATTTTGAACACTGAAGCTTTCTTT.

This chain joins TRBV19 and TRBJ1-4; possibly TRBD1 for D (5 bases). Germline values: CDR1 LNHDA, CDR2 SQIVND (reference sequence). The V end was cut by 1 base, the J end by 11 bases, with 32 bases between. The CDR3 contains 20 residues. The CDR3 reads CASSIAMAWGRAASIVKLFF. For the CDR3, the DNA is TGTGCCAGTAGTATAGCGATGGCTTGGGGCAGGGCTGCCTCTATTGTGAAACTGTTTTTT.

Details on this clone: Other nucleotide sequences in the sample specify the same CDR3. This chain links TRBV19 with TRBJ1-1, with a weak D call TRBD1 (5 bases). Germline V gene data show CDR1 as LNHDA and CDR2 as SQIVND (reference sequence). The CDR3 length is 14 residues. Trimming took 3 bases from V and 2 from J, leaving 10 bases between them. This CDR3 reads CASSIVGGNTEAFF. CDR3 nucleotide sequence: TGTGCCAGTAGTATTGTGGGGGGTAACACTGAAGCTTTCTTT.

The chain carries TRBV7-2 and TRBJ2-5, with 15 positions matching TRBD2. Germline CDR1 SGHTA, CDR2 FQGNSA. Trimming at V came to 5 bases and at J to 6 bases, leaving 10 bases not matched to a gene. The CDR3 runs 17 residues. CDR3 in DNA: TGTGCCAGCAGCCCGAACCCAGGGACTAGCGGGGGGCAGACCCAGTACTTC. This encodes CASSPNPGTSGGQTQYF.

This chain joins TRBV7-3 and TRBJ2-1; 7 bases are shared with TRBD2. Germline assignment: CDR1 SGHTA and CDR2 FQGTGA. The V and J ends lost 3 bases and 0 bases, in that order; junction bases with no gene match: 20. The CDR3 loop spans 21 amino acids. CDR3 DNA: TGTGCCAGCAGCTTCCCCGTTAAGGGAACTAGCGCGAGAAGCTCCTACAATGAGCAGTTCTTC. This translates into CASSFPVKGTSARSSYNEQFF.

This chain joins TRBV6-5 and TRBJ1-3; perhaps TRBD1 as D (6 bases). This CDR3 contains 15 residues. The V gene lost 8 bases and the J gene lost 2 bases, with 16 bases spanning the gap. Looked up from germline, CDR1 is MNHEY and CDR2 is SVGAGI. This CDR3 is CASRGGDTTGNTIYF. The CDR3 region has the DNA TGTGCCAGCCGGGGGGGCGATACGACTGGAAACACCATATATTTT.

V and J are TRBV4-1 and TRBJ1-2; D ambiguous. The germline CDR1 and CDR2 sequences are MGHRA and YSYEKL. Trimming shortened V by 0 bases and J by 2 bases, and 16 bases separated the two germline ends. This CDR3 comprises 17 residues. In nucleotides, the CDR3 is TGCGCCAGCAGCCAAGATTTTGGTATCAGGTCGAACTATGGCTACACCTTC. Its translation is CASSQDFGIRSNYGYTF.

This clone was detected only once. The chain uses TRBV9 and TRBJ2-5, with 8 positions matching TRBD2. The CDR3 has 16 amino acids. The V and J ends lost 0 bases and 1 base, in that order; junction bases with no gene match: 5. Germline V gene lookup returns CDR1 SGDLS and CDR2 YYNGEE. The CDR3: CASSVATGLAQETQYF. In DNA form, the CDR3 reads TGTGCCAGCAGCGTAGCTACTGGACTAGCCCAAGAGACCCAGTACTTC.

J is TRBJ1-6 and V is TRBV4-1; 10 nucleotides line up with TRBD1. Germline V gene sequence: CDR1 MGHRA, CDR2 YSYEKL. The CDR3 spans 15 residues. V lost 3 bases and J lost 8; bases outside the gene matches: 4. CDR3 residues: CASSQRTGGDSPLHF. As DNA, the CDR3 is TGCGCCAGCAGCCAGAGGACAGGGGGTGATTCACCCCTCCACTTT.

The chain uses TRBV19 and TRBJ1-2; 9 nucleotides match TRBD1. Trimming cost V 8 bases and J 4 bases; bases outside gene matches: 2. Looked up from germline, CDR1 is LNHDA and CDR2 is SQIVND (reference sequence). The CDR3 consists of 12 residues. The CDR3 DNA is TGTGCCAGTGGACAGGGGACCTATGGCTACACCTTC. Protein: CASGQGTYGYTF.

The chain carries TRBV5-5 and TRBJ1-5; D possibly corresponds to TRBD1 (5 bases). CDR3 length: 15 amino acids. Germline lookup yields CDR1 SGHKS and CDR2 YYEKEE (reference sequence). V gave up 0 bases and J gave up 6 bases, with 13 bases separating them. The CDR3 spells CASSLVLGASQPQHF. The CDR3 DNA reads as TGTGCCAGCAGCTTGGTTTTAGGGGCGAGTCAGCCCCAGCATTTT.

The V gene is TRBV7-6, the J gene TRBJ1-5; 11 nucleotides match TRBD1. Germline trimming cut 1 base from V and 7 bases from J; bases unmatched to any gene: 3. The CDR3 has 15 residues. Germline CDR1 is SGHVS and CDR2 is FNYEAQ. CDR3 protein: CASSLGTGGSQPQHF. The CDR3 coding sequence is TGTGCCAGCAGCTTAGGGACAGGGGGCAGCCAGCCCCAGCATTTT.

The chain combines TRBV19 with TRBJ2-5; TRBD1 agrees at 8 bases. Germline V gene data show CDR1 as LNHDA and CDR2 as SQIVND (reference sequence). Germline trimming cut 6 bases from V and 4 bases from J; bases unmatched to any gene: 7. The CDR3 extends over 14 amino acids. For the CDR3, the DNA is TGTGCCAGTAGCCGACAGGGGTCGGGAGAGACCCAGTACTTC. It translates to CASSRQGSGETQYF.

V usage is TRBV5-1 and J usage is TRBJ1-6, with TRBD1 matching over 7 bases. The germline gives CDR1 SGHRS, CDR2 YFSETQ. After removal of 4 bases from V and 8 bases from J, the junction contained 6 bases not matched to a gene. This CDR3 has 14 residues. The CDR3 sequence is CASSPGQRYSPLHF. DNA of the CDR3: TGCGCCAGCAGCCCGGGACAGCGTTATTCACCCCTCCACTTT.

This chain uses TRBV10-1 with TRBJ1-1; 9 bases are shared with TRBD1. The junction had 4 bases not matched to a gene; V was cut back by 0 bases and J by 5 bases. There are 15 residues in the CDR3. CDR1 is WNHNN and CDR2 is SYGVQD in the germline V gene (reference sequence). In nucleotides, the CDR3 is TGCGCCAGCAGTGAGTCAACAGGGGGCAGGACTGAAGCTTTCTTT. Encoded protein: CASSESTGGRTEAFF.

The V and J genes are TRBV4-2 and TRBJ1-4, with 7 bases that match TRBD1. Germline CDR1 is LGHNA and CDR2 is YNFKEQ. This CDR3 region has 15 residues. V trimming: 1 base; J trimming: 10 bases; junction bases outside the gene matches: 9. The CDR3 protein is CASSQVTGERAKLFF. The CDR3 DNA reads TGTGCCAGCAGCCAAGTCACAGGGGAGAGGGCAAAACTGTTTTTT.

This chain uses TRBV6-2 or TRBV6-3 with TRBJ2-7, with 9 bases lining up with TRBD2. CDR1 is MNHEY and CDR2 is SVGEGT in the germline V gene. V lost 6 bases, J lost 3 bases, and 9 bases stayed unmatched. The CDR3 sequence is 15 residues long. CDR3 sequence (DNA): TGTGCCAGCAGCTTGACGGGACTAGCAAGCTACGAGCAGTACTTC. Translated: CASSLTGLASYEQYF.

This CDR3 is CASSSGQAYNEQFF. CDR3 sequence (DNA): TGCGCCAGCAGCTCGGGACAAGCCTACAATGAGCAGTTCTTC. The chain employs TRBV5-1 and TRBJ2-1, with TRBD1 as a possible D gene (6 bases). V was shortened by 3 bases and J by 2 bases, with 9 bases between the two germline ends. The germline V gene encodes CDR1 SGHRS and CDR2 YFSETQ. There are 14 residues in the CDR3.